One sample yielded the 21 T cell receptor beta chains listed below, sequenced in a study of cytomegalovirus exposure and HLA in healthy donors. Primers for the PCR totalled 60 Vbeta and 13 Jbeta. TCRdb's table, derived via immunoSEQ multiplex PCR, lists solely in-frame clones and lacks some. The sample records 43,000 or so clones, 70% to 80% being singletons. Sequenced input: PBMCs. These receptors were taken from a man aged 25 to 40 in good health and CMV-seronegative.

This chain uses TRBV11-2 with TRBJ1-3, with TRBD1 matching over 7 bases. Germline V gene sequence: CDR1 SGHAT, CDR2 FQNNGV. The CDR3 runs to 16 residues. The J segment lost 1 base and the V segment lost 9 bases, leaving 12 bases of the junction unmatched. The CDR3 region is CASKKTGTASGNTIYF. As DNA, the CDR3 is TGTGCCAGTAAAAAGACCGGGACAGCGTCTGGAAACACCATATATTTT. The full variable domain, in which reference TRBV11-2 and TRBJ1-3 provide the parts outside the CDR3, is EAGVAQSPRYKIIEKRQSVAFWCNPISGHATLYWYQQILGQGPKLLIQFQNNGVVDDSQLPKDRFSAERLKGVDSTLKIQPAKLEDSAVYLCASKKTGTASGNTIYFGEGSWLTVV.

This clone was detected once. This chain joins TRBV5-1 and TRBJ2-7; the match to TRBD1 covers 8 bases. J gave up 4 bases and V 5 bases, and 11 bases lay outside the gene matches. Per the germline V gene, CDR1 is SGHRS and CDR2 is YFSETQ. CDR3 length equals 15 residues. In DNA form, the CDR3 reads TGCGCCAGCAGGCCCGACAGGGGAAAGTCTTACGAGCAGTACTTC. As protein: CASRPDRGKSYEQYF.

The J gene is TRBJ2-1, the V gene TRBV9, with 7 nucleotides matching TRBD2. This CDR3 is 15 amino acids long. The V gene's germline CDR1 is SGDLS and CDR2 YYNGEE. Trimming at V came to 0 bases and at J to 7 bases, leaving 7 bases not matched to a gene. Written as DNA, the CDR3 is TGTGCCAGCAGCGTAGCCCTTGACGGGAGGAATGAGCAGTTCTTC. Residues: CASSVALDGRNEQFF. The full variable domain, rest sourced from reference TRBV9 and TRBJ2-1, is DSGVTQTPKHLITATGQRVTLRCSPRSGDLSVYWYQQSLDQGLQFLIQYYNGEERAKGNILERFSAQQFPDLHSELNLSSLELGDSALYFCASSVALDGRNEQFFGPGTRLTVL.

CDR3 DNA: TGTGCCAGCAGTACCAGGGGGCCTACGATGAACACTGAAGCTTTCTTT. Its translation: CASSTRGPTMNTEAFF. The chain employs TRBV11-2 and TRBJ1-1, with 8 positions matching TRBD1. CDR3 length: 16 residues. CDR1 and CDR2 from the germline V gene are SGHAT and FQNNGV. The junction had 9 bases not matched to a gene; V was cut back by 6 bases and J by 0 bases.

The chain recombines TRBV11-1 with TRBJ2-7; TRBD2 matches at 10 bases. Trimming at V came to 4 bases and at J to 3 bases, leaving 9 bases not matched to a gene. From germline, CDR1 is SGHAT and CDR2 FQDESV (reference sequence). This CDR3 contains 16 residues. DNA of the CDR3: TGTGCCAGCAGCTCTTTCCTAGCGGGAGCCGTCTACGAGCAGTACTTC. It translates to CASSSFLAGAVYEQYF.

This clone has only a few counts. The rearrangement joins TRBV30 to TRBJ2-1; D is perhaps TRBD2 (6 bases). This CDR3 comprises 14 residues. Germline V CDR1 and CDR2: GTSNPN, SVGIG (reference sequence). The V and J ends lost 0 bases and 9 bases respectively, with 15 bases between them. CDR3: CAWSVASGPTEQFF. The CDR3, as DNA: TGTGCCTGGAGTGTAGCCAGCGGGCCCACTGAGCAGTTCTTC. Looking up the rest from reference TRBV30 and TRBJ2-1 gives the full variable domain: SQTIHQWPATLVQPVGSPLSLECTVEGTSNPNLYWYRQAAGRGLQLLFYSVGIGQISSEVPQNLSASRPQDRQFILSSKKLLLSDSGFYLCAWSVASGPTEQFFGPGTRLTVL.

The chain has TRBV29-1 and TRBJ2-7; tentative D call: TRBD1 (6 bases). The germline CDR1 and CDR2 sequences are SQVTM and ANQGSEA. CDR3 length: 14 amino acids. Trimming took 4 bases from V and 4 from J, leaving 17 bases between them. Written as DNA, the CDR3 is TGCAGCGTTGTTATTCTGGGGGCCTATTACGAGCAGTACTTC. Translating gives CSVVILGAYYEQYF.

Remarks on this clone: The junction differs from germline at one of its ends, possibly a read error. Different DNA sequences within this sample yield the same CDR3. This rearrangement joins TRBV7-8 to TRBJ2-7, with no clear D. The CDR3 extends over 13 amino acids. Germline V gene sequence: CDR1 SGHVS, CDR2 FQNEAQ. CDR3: CSSRLGQAYEQYF. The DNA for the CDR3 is TGTTCCAGCAGGTTAGGGCAGGCCTACGAGCAGTACTTC.

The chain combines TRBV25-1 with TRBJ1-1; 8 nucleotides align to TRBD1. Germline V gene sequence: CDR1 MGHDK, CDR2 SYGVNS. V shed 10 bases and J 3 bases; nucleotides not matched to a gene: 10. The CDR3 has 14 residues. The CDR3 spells CATQGRTGYTEAFF. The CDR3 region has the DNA TGTGCCACCCAGGGCCGGACAGGGTACACTGAAGCTTTCTTT.

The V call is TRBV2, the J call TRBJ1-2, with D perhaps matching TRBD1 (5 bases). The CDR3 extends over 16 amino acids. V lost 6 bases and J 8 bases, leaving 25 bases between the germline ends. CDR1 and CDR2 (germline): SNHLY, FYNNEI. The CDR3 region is CASRGVFEGLDGGYTF. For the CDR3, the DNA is TGTGCCAGCAGGGGGGTTTTCGAGGGACTAGATGGGGGCTACACCTTC. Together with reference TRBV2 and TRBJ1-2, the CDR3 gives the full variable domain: EPEVTQTPSHQVTQMGQEVILRCVPISNHLYFYWYRQILGQKVEFLVSFYNNEISEKSEIFDDQFSVERPDGSNFTLKIRSTKLEDSAMYFCASRGVFEGLDGGYTFGSGTRLTVV.

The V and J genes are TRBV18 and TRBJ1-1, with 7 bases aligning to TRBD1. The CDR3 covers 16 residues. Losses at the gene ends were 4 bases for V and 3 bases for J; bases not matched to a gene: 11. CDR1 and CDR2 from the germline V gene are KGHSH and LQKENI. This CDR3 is CASSLTLAQGDTEAFF. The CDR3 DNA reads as TGTGCCAGCTCACTCACACTCGCGCAGGGGGACACTGAAGCTTTCTTT.

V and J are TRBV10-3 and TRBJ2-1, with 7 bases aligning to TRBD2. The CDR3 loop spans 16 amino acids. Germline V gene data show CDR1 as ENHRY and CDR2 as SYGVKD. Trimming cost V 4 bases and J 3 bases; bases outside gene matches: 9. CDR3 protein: CAISAAGGDYYNEQFF. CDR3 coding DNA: TGTGCCATCAGTGCCGCCGGAGGGGACTACTACAATGAGCAGTTCTTC.

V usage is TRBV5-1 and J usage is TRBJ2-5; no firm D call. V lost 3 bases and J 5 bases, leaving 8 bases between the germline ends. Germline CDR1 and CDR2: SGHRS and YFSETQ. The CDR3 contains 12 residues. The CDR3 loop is CASSSLRETQYF. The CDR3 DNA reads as TGCGCCAGCAGCTCCCTTCGGGAGACCCAGTACTTC.

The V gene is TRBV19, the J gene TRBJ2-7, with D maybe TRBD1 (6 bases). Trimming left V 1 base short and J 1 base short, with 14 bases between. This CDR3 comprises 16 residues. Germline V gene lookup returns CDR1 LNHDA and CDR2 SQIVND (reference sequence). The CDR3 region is CASSIGESGVSYEQYF. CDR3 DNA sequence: TGTGCCAGTAGTATAGGGGAGTCAGGGGTATCCTACGAGCAGTACTTC.

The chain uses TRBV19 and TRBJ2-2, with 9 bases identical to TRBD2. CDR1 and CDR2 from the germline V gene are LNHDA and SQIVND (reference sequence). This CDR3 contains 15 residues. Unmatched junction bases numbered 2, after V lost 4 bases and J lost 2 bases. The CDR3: CASSNLAGNTGELFF. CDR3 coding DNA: TGTGCCAGTAGTAACCTAGCGGGAAACACCGGGGAGCTGTTTTTT.

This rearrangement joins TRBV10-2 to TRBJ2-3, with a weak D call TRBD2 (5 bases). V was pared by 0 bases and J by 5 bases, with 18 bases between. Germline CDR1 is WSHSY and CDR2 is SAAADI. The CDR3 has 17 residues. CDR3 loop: CASSESTIRTPKDTQYF. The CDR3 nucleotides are TGCGCCAGCAGTGAGTCGACTATAAGGACTCCGAAAGATACGCAGTATTTT.

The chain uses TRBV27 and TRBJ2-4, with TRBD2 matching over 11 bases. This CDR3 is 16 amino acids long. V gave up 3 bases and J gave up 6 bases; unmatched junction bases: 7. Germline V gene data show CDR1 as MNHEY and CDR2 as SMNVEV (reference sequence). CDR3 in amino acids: CASSLLLAGGPNIQYF. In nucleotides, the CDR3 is TGTGCCAGCAGTTTGTTATTAGCGGGAGGGCCAAACATTCAGTACTTC.

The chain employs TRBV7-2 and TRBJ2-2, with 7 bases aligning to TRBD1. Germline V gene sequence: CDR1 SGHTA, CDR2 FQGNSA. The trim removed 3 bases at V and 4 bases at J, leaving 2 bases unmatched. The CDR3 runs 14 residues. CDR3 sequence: CASSLAGGTGELFF. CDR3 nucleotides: TGTGCCAGCAGCTTGGCAGGGGGCACCGGGGAGCTGTTTTTT.

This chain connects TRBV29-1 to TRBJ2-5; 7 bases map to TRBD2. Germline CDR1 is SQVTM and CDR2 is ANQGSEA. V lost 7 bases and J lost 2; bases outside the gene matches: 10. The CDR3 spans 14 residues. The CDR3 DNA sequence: TGCAGCGCCGGCCAGCGGGGTCGGCAAGAGACCCAGTACTTC. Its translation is CSAGQRGRQETQYF.

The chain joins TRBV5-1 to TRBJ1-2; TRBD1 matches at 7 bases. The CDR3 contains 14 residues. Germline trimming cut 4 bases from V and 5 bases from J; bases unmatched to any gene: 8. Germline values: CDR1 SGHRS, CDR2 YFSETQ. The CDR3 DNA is TGCGCCAGCAGCGCCCAGGGACAGTCTTATGGCTACACCTTC. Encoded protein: CASSAQGQSYGYTF.

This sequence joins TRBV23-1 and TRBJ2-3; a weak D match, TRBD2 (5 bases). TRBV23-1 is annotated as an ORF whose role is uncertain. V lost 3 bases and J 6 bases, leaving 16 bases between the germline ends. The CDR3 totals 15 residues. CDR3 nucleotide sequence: TGCGCCAGCAGTCACTGGACTTTGCCTTACGATACGCAGTATTTT. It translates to CASSHWTLPYDTQYF.